The 9 T cell receptor beta chains listed next were all sequenced from one sample in a study of blood T cell repertoires in COVID-19. Here immunoSEQ multiplex PCR was the method, and the copy in TCRdb shows in-frame clones only, minus some. The table includes around 260,000 clones, roughly 84% detected once. The sequenced sample consisted of peripheral blood. Source of these receptors: a man between 60 and 75 years old with acute or convalescent COVID-19.

V and J are TRBV6-2 or TRBV6-3 and TRBJ1-2; TRBD1 matches 7 bases. CDR1 is MNHEY and CDR2 is SVGEGT in the germline V gene. CDR3 length: 14 amino acids. The ends lost 5 bases at V and 6 bases at J; junction bases unmatched: 9. The CDR3 nucleotides read TGTGCCAGCAGTCGCCCGGACAGGTCGGATGGCTACACCTTC. Its translation: CASSRPDRSDGYTF.

The gene calls are TRBV28 and TRBJ2-2; tentatively, D is TRBD2 (6 bases). The CDR3 totals 15 residues. V lost 3 bases to trimming and J lost 2 bases, with 10 bases between them. CDR1 MDHEN and CDR2 SYDVKM come from the germline V gene. CDR3 residues: CASSFRTINTGELFF. The CDR3, as DNA: TGTGCCAGCAGTTTCCGGACTATTAACACCGGGGAGCTGTTTTTT.

The CDR3 region is CASSLMYTGGETQYF. CDR3 DNA: TGTGCCAGCAGCTTAATGTACACCGGGGGGGAGACCCAGTACTTC. V is TRBV7-9 and J is TRBJ2-5, with TRBD2 matching over 7 bases. Germline V gives CDR1 SEHNR, CDR2 FQNEAQ (reference sequence). There are 15 residues in the CDR3. V shed 2 bases and J 5 bases; nucleotides not matched to a gene: 8.

The rearrangement uses TRBV18 and TRBJ1-1, with 9 bases fitting TRBD1. V shed 8 bases, J shed 2 bases, and the junction held 12 bases outside the gene matches. CDR3 size: 16 residues. From germline, CDR1 is KGHSH and CDR2 LQKENI. The CDR3 nucleotides read TGTGCCAGCGCCCGAACAGGGGGCCGGGGCAACACTGAAGCTTTCTTT. As protein: CASARTGGRGNTEAFF.

The chain links TRBV2 to TRBJ2-7; TRBD1 matches 7 bases. The CDR3 has 11 residues. Germline loops: CDR1 SNHLY, CDR2 FYNNEI. V trimming: 9 bases; J trimming: 4 bases; junction bases outside the gene matches: 3. In DNA, the CDR3 is TGTGCCAGTTCGACAGGGTACGAGCAGTACTTC. It yields the protein CASSTGYEQYF. Using reference TRBV2 and TRBJ2-7 for the parts outside the CDR3, the full variable domain is EPEVTQTPSHQVTQMGQEVILRCVPISNHLYFYWYRQILGQKVEFLVSFYNNEISEKSEIFDDQFSVERPDGSNFTLKIRSTKLEDSAMYFCASSTGYEQYFGPGTRLTVT.

CDR3 region: CASGPTGRNTEAFF. The CDR3, as DNA: TGTGCCAGCGGGCCCACAGGGCGGAACACTGAAGCTTTCTTT. The chain joins TRBV6-1 to TRBJ1-1; D is perhaps TRBD1 (6 bases). Germline-derived CDR1 and CDR2 are MNHNS and SASEGT. CDR3 length: 14 amino acids. Trimming stripped 8 bases from V and 1 base from J, with 14 bases between.

The CDR3 nucleotides read TGTGCCAGCAGCGGGACAGGGGGCTGGAATGAGCAGTTCTTC. This translates into CASSGTGGWNEQFF. The gene calls are TRBV25-1 and TRBJ2-1, with 12 bases fitting TRBD1. The germline V gene encodes CDR1 MGHDK and CDR2 SYGVNS. The CDR3 runs to 14 residues. Unmatched junction bases numbered 4, after V lost 6 bases and J lost 7 bases.

J is TRBJ2-2 and V is TRBV5-1; 7 nucleotides match TRBD1. The CDR3 runs to 15 residues. Germline-derived CDR1 and CDR2 are SGHRS and YFSETQ. V shed 0 bases and J 3 bases; nucleotides not matched to a gene: 2. The CDR3 loop is CASSLGDRYTGELFF. CDR3 in DNA: TGCGCCAGCAGCTTGGGGGACAGATACACCGGGGAGCTGTTTTTT.

J is TRBJ2-7 and V is TRBV7-9, with TRBD1 identical over 12 bases. This CDR3 region has 15 residues. V dropped 1 base and J dropped 6; count of bases not matched to a gene: 4. Germline V gene data show CDR1 as SEHNR and CDR2 as FQNEAQ (reference sequence). The CDR3 loop reads CASSLVGQGASEQYF. Here the CDR3 DNA reads TGTGCCAGCAGCTTAGTGGGACAGGGGGCTAGCGAGCAGTACTTC. Filled out from reference TRBV7-9 and TRBJ2-7, the complete variable domain reads DTGVSQNPRHKITKRGQNVTFRCDPISEHNRLYWYRQTLGQGPEFLTYFQNEAQLEKSRLLSDRFSAERPKGSFSTLEIQRTEQGDSAMYLCASSLVGQGASEQYFGPGTRLTVT.